Below, 31 T cell receptor beta chains from the same sample are listed, as sequenced in a study of T cell repertoires in cytomegalovirus infection. TCRdb re-called the reads with MiXCR, one entry per CDR3 protein. The repertoire includes fewer than 700,000 distinct CDR3 sequences, 20% to 30% of them detected once, and 6.5% to 10% sits in the top ten. The sequenced sample was CD8+ T cells from PBMCs. Every receptor here comes from a human donor in good health (CMV status not recorded). Some clones in this sample may be carry-over from other donors' samples.

In this sample, this clonotype turned up many times. The J gene is TRBJ2-1, the V gene TRBV27; D is possibly TRBD1 (6 bases). This CDR3 is built from 14 residues. The V end was cut by 5 bases, the J end by 4 bases, with 12 bases between. Germline V lookup: CDR1 MNHEY, CDR2 SMNVEV (reference sequence). The CDR3 DNA follows: TGTGCCAGCAGTCCTTTGGACAGTTACAATGAGCAGTTCTTC. Amino acid sequence: CASSPLDSYNEQFF.

The chain uses TRBV2 and TRBJ2-3; D gene unclear. Germline V gene lookup returns CDR1 SNHLY and CDR2 FYNNEI. This CDR3 region has 12 residues. Trimming stripped 5 bases from V and 5 bases from J, with 8 bases between. CDR3 amino acids: CASSSSVDTQYF. CDR3 bases: TGTGCCAGCAGTTCGAGTGTAGATACGCAGTATTTT.

This clonotype showed up just a few times. An end of the junction differs from the germline gene, which may be a read error. The chain has TRBV7-6 and TRBJ2-7; the D gene is possibly TRBD2 (5 bases). The CDR3 contains 13 residues. Per the germline V gene, CDR1 is SGHVS and CDR2 is FNYEAQ. In nucleotides, the CDR3 is TGTGCCAACAGCGCGGGTGAGTCCTACGAGCAGTACTTC. Translated: CANSAGESYEQYF. The whole variable domain, remainder taken from reference TRBV7-6 and TRBJ2-7, is GAGVSQSPRYKVTKRGQDVALRCDPISGHVSLYWYRQALGQGPEFLTYFNYEAQQDKSGLPNDRFSAERPEGSISTLTIQRTEQRDSAMYRCANSAGESYEQYFGPGTRLTVT.

This CDR3 is CASTLGGLNYGYTF. CDR3 nucleotide sequence: TGTGCCAGCACCCTGGGGGGGCTCAACTATGGCTACACCTTC. The chain couples TRBV2 to TRBJ1-2; perhaps TRBD1 as D (6 bases). The CDR3 runs to 14 residues. Deletions cut 7 bases from V and 2 bases from J, with 14 bases between. CDR1 is SNHLY and CDR2 is FYNNEI in the germline V gene.

This clonotype has at least ten counts. This chain joins TRBV6-2 or TRBV6-3 and TRBJ1-5, with TRBD1 identical over 10 bases. Trimming took 5 bases from V and 6 from J; bases not matched to a gene: 4. CDR3 length: 14 amino acids. Germline V gene sequence: CDR1 MNHEY, CDR2 SVGEGT. The CDR3 sequence is CASSPRQGAQPQHF. The DNA of the CDR3 is TGTGCCAGCAGTCCAAGACAGGGGGCTCAGCCCCAGCATTTT.

This clonotype showed up just a few times. J is TRBJ2-1 and V is TRBV12-3 or TRBV12-4; the match to TRBD2 covers 7 bases. Trimming cost V 5 bases and J 7 bases; bases outside gene matches: 17. The CDR3 consists of 17 residues. In nucleotides, the CDR3 is TGTGCCAGCAGTCTTCGGGAATCTGGCGGGGGAACGAATGAGCAGTTCTTC. Encoded protein: CASSLRESGGGTNEQFF.

This clonotype was seen a few times. V is TRBV7-9 and J is TRBJ1-4, with D tentatively TRBD1 (6 bases). Germline loops: CDR1 SEHNR, CDR2 FQNEAQ (reference sequence). Trimming removed 7 bases from V and 5 bases from J, with 20 bases in between. The CDR3 has 16 amino acids. The CDR3 loop reads CASTSPDGGANEKLFF. In nucleotides, the CDR3 is TGTGCCAGCACCTCCCCCGATGGGGGGGCAAATGAAAAACTGTTTTTT. Based on the CDR3 plus reference TRBV7-9 and TRBJ1-4, the full variable domain is DTGVSQNPRHKITKRGQNVTFRCDPISEHNRLYWYRQTLGQGPEFLTYFQNEAQLEKSRLLSDRFSAERPKGSFSTLEIQRTEQGDSAMYLCASTSPDGGANEKLFFGSGTQLSVL.

This clonotype was observed many times. V is TRBV7-2 and J is TRBJ2-3, with D unresolved. The CDR3 is 13 amino acids. Deletions cut 5 bases from V and 4 bases from J, with 10 bases between. Germline V lookup: CDR1 SGHTA, CDR2 FQGNSA. This CDR3 is CASSPLPPDTQYF. CDR3 DNA sequence: TGTGCCAGCAGCCCGCTACCTCCAGATACGCAGTATTTT.

This clonotype was observed many times. This chain links TRBV7-2 with TRBJ2-1, with D unclear. V was trimmed by 4 bases and J by 7 bases, leaving 11 bases between them. This CDR3 has 13 residues. In germline, CDR1 is SGHTA, CDR2 FQGNSA. CDR3 region: CASSSLGRNEQFF. CDR3 coding DNA: TGTGCCAGCAGCTCACTCGGTAGGAATGAGCAGTTCTTC. The full variable domain, rest sourced from reference TRBV7-2 and TRBJ2-1, is GAGVSQSPSNKVTEKGKDVELRCDPISGHTALYWYRQSLGQGLEFLIYFQGNSAPDKSGLPSDRFSAERTGGSVSTLTIQRTQQEDSAVYLCASSSLGRNEQFFGPGTRLTVL.

This clonotype was detected a few times. The rearrangement joins TRBV29-1 to TRBJ2-1, with 8 bases matching TRBD1. The CDR3 sequence is 14 residues long. With 5 bases clipped from V and 10 bases from J, the junction kept 13 bases outside the gene matches. Looked up from germline, CDR1 is SQVTM and CDR2 is ANQGSEA. CDR3 sequence (DNA): TGCAGCGTTTTTCTCAGGGGGCAATTCTGGGAGCAGTTCTTC. It yields the protein CSVFLRGQFWEQFF.

V is TRBV4-1 and J is TRBJ2-7; the D is unclear. V lost 2 bases, J lost 0 bases, and 11 bases lay in between. This CDR3 is built from 15 residues. Germline values: CDR1 MGHRA, CDR2 YSYEKL. CDR3 residues: CASSQTSAGSYEQYF. CDR3 in DNA: TGCGCCAGCAGCCAAACGTCGGCAGGCTCCTACGAGCAGTACTTC.

This clonotype was observed many times. This chain links TRBV6-6 with TRBJ1-2; D is undetermined. V was pared by 1 base and J by 2 bases, with 11 bases between. CDR1 and CDR2 from the germline V gene are MNHNY and SVGAGI (reference sequence). CDR3 length equals 15 residues. The CDR3: CASSYFIGENYGYTF. Here the CDR3 DNA reads TGTGCCAGCAGTTACTTCATCGGCGAAAACTATGGCTACACCTTC.

CDR3 in amino acids: CASSWDSGKTEAFF. Here the CDR3 DNA reads TGTGCCAGCAGTTGGGACAGCGGCAAAACTGAAGCTTTCTTT. The chain joins TRBV28 to TRBJ1-1, with 7 bases aligning to TRBD1. Germline lookup yields CDR1 MDHEN and CDR2 SYDVKM. V lost 4 bases and J lost 5; bases outside the gene matches: 7. CDR3 size: 14 residues.

A few counts support this clonotype. This chain links TRBV7-9 with TRBJ1-4; 7 bases are a match to TRBD1. CDR3 length: 18 amino acids. V shed 4 bases and J 3 bases; nucleotides not matched to a gene: 14. Per germline, CDR1 SEHNR and CDR2 FQNEAQ (reference sequence). CDR3 amino acids: CASSSLPGQSSSNEKLFF. The CDR3 DNA follows: TGTGCCAGCAGCTCTTTGCCGGGACAGTCCTCCTCTAATGAAAAACTGTTTTTT.

The chain joins TRBV7-9 to TRBJ2-1, with D possibly matching TRBD1 (6 bases). The CDR3 length is 14 residues. The germline V gene has CDR1 SEHNR and CDR2 FQNEAQ (reference sequence). V lost 1 base, J lost 6 bases, and 10 bases lay in between. CDR3 DNA sequence: TGTGCCAGCAGCTTAGGGGGGACAATCAATGAGCAGTTCTTC. Protein: CASSLGGTINEQFF.

The CDR3 DNA follows: TGTGCCAGCAGTTACCTTCCCTGGCGGGGCTTCAGCACAGATACGCAGTATTTT. This gives the protein CASSYLPWRGFSTDTQYF. The chain links TRBV6-2 or TRBV6-3 to TRBJ2-3; the D gene is possibly TRBD2 (6 bases). The germline V and J ends were trimmed by 2 bases and 0 bases, with 18 bases remaining between them. Germline lookup yields CDR1 MNHEY and CDR2 SVGEGT. This CDR3 contains 18 residues.

This clonotype was seen many times. V usage is TRBV7-6 and J usage is TRBJ2-2; 9 positions agree with TRBD2. Trimming at V came to 4 bases and at J to 5 bases, leaving 11 bases not matched to a gene. The germline gives CDR1 SGHVS, CDR2 FNYEAQ. The length of the CDR3 is 17 residues. CDR3 nucleotides: TGTGCCAGCAGCTCCCCCGGAGCGGGGGGACTGACCGGGGAGCTGTTTTTT. Protein sequence: CASSSPGAGGLTGELFF.

The chain links TRBV5-1 to TRBJ2-6, with a possible D match to TRBD1 (6 bases). CDR3 length equals 14 residues. The germline V gene has CDR1 SGHRS and CDR2 YFSETQ. V was cut by 3 bases and J by 2 bases, with 6 bases left in between. CDR3 sequence (DNA): TGCGCCAGCAGCTCAGGGGCTGGGGCCAACGTCCTGACTTTC. This gives the protein CASSSGAGANVLTF.

The rearrangement joins TRBV29-1 to TRBJ1-2; the D is unclear. The CDR3 has 13 amino acids. The V end lost 1 base, the J end lost 2 bases, and 8 bases lay between the germline ends. Germline CDR1 is SQVTM and CDR2 is ANQGSEA. Written as DNA, the CDR3 is TGCAGCGTTGAAGGAGTAGTGAACTATGGCTACACCTTC. Protein sequence: CSVEGVVNYGYTF.

This clonotype has just a few counts. This chain links TRBV10-3 with TRBJ2-3, with 7 positions matching TRBD2. CDR3 length equals 15 residues. The V segment lost 3 bases and the J segment 6 bases; nucleotides outside the gene matches: 9. In germline, CDR1 is ENHRY, CDR2 SYGVKD. CDR3 DNA sequence: TGTGCCATCAGTGACACCGAAATGGGGGGGGATACGCAGTATTTT. Translating gives CAISDTEMGGDTQYF.

The chain employs TRBV20-1 and TRBJ1-6; no definite D call. CDR3 length equals 16 residues. Trimming stripped 0 bases from V and 2 bases from J, with 11 bases between. CDR1 and CDR2 (germline): DFQATT, SNEGSKA (reference sequence). CDR3 region: CSARDRGRPYNSPLHF. The DNA of the CDR3 is TGCAGTGCTAGAGATCGGGGTAGGCCCTATAATTCACCCCTCCACTTT.

This clonotype was picked up many times. V and J are TRBV5-6 and TRBJ1-3; a possible D gene is TRBD1 (5 bases). Germline CDR1 SGHDT, CDR2 YYEEEE. This CDR3 region has 16 residues. Trimming removed 1 base at V and 2 bases at J, with 13 bases between. CDR3 amino acids: CASSLPTGPTGNTIYF. In nucleotides, the CDR3 is TGTGCCAGCAGCTTGCCCACAGGACCGACTGGAAACACCATATATTTT. The entire variable domain, with the rest obtained from reference TRBV5-6 and TRBJ1-3, is as follows: DAGVTQSPTHLIKTRGQQVTLRCSPKSGHDTVSWYQQALGQGPQFIFQYYEEEERQRGNFPDRFSGHQFPNYSSELNVNALLLGDSALYLCASSLPTGPTGNTIYFGEGSWLTVV.

This clonotype was counted a few times. The chain recombines TRBV5-5 with TRBJ2-5, with D unresolved. V lost 1 base and J lost 9, with 16 bases in between. The CDR3 loop spans 14 amino acids. Germline lookup yields CDR1 SGHKS and CDR2 YYEKEE (reference sequence). The CDR3 here is CASSLWISLVSQYF. For the CDR3, the DNA is TGTGCCAGCAGCTTGTGGATATCGCTCGTGTCCCAGTACTTC. Complete variable domain (other parts from reference TRBV5-5 and TRBJ2-5): DAGVTQSPTHLIKTRGQQVTLRCSPISGHKSVSWYQQVLGQGPQFIFQYYEKEERGRGNFPDRFSARQFPNYSSELNVNALLLGDSALYLCASSLWISLVSQYFGPGTRLLVL.

Concerning this clonotype itself: One end of the junction fails to match germline, which may point to a read error. The J gene is TRBJ2-1, the V gene TRBV24-1; no reliable D call. CDR3 length: 16 amino acids. Germline V gene data show CDR1 as KGHDR and CDR2 as SFDVKD. In DNA, the CDR3 is TGTGTCACCAGTGATATACCGCCGAAAAACTACAATGAGCAGTTCTTC. Protein product: CVTSDIPPKNYNEQFF.

V and J are TRBV5-6 and TRBJ1-2, with D possibly matching TRBD1 (6 bases). V was trimmed by 3 bases and J by 8 bases, leaving 17 bases between them. The germline CDR1 and CDR2 sequences are SGHDT and YYEEEE. The CDR3 has 14 amino acids. In nucleotides, the CDR3 is TGTGCCAGCAGCTGGAAGGGGGGGAAGAACGGCTACACCTTC. It specifies CASSWKGGKNGYTF.

This clonotype was seen only a few times. The junction departs from germline at one end; a sequencing error may be responsible. This rearrangement joins TRBV6-5 to TRBJ2-1, with a tentative D call TRBD2 (6 bases). In germline, CDR1 is MNHEY, CDR2 SVGAGI. The CDR3 runs to 19 residues. CDR3 protein: CASSYLGIAEVPSDNEQFF. In nucleotides, the CDR3 is TGTGCCAGCAGTTACCTCGGGATAGCGGAGGTGCCCTCCGACAATGAGCAGTTCTTC.

CDR3 region: CSVTGTGGRYGYTF. The CDR3 DNA reads TGCAGCGTAACCGGGACAGGGGGCCGCTATGGCTACACCTTC. The chain carries TRBV29-1 and TRBJ1-2, with TRBD1 matching over 12 bases. The junction had 6 bases not matched to a gene; V was cut back by 6 bases and J by 4 bases. The length of the CDR3 is 14 residues. Germline V CDR1 and CDR2: SQVTM, ANQGSEA.

The chain uses TRBV7-2 and TRBJ2-5; D possibly corresponds to TRBD2 (7 bases). Between the trimmed V and J ends, which lost 2 bases and 4 bases, there was a span of 14 bases. The CDR3 sequence is 15 residues long. Germline values: CDR1 SGHTA, CDR2 FQGNSA. CDR3 in DNA: TGTGCCAGCAGCTTAAGGTGGGGGGGCCTAGAGACCCAGTACTTC. Its translation is CASSLRWGGLETQYF.

The chain uses TRBV2 and TRBJ2-1; D unclear. Germline assignment: CDR1 SNHLY and CDR2 FYNNEI. The V end was cut by 10 bases, the J end by 7 bases, with 20 bases between. The CDR3 spans 14 residues. The CDR3 DNA reads as TGTGCCACCCTGACCCGGCCGAGTAAGAATGAGCAGTTCTTC. Its translation: CATLTRPSKNEQFF.

This clonotype was detected ten times or more. The chain joins TRBV12-5 to TRBJ2-4; D is undetermined. Trimming cost V 3 bases and J 3 bases, with 9 bases left between them. This CDR3 is built from 14 residues. Germline-derived CDR1 and CDR2 are LGHNT and FRNRAP. Here the CDR3 reads CASGLLGGKNIQYF. DNA for the CDR3: TGTGCTAGTGGTTTACTTGGTGGCAAAAACATTCAGTACTTC.

The rearrangement links TRBV20-1 to TRBJ2-7; D may be TRBD2 (6 bases). The CDR3 is 14 amino acids. The germline V and J ends were trimmed by 7 bases and 7 bases, with 23 bases remaining between them. CDR1 and CDR2 (germline): DFQATT, SNEGSKA (reference sequence). CDR3 amino acids: CSVPPRSYGGEQYF. The CDR3 coding sequence is TGCAGTGTCCCCCCTCGAAGCTACGGAGGGGAGCAGTACTTC.